This TCR beta chain was recorded in a study of blood T cell repertoires in COVID-19. Study overall: The United States, Italy and Spain were the sources of the acute and convalescent COVID-19 samples. Sample material is recorded as cDNA or gDNA derived from T cells, B-cell-depleted T cells, or PBMCs.

As originally analysed: Scientists estimated how many nucleated cells there were by amplifying reference gene primers. Assay: immunoSEQ multiplex PCR; the TCRdb copy retains only in-frame clones and omits some. V and J calls and clone size are copied from that table; D and trimming were computed from the DNA. The table records a few hundred thousand clones, around 87% of them present only once. The V gene lost 1 base and the J gene lost 11 bases, with 12 bases spanning the gap. CDR1 and CDR2 from the germline V gene are SGHTA and FQGNSA. The CDR3 spans 14 residues. The clonotype originates from a man aged 18-30 years with active or convalescent COVID-19. The sequencing input was peripheral blood. The chain couples TRBV7-2 to TRBJ1-6; D perhaps matches TRBD1 (5 bases). The CDR3 DNA reads as TGTGCCAGCAGCTTAGTCGGCAGGGTGGCACCCCTCCACTTT. As protein: CASSLVGRVAPLHF. Using reference TRBV7-2 and TRBJ1-6 for the parts outside the CDR3, the full variable domain is GAGVSQSPSNKVTEKGKDVELRCDPISGHTALYWYRQSLGQGLEFLIYFQGNSAPDKSGLPSDRFSAERTGGSVSTLTIQRTQQEDSAVYLCASSLVGRVAPLHFGNGTRLTVT.